This T cell receptor (beta chain) is drawn from a study of CD8 T cells in Susac syndrome (dated by TCRdb to the late 2010s). Study-level background: Repertoire sequencing was used to test whether CD8+ T cell activation and differentiation in Susac syndrome was antigen driven.

Results the study describes overall, beyond this receptor: The number of individuals in the TCR sequencing and HLA analysis was recognized as being relatively small.

Looking up the germline V gene yields CDR1 SGHAT and CDR2 FQNNGV. Trimming accounts for 2 bases at V and 7 bases at J, while the number of junction bases matched to no gene is 12. The cysteine opens and the phenylalanine closes a CDR3 of 18 amino acids. Only CDR3 DNA remains: 54 bases, in frame from the first base. RNA was extracted using the RNeasy kit, and roughly 0.45 to 1 microgram was reverse transcribed with random hexamers. The immunoSEQ multiplex PCR assay, which covers 54 Vbeta and 13 Jbeta segments, was used to amplify TCR beta CDR3 regions. To correct PCR amplification bias, a synthetic template baseline was used for both primer optimization and computational correction. The study's processing was this. Reads were annotated to V, D and J genes per IMGT and analyzed with immunoSEQ Analyzer, keeping only productive sequences. To calculate clonality, Shannon entropy was normalized by log2 of the number of productive unique sequences and then subtracted from one. For each patient and control, public and private clones were evaluated within the 100 most prevalent clones. Susac-specific clones were defined as absent from healthy and MS cohorts, 850 to 1,300 published viral clones and other ImmuneACCESS disease sequences. TCRdb trimmed public reads at Q25 via fastp, called clones via MiXCR and kept in-frame beta chains. Rows are unified per CDR3 protein, each entry keeping the most common DNA and genes. The V and J calls, along with clone size, are taken from TCRdb and not from the paper's own processing. The sample has approximately 230,000 distinct CDR3 sequences on record, roughly 95% of them singletons. In total, the top ten clones hold approximately 0.07% of the sample.

Peripheral blood CD8+ and CD4+ T cells from healthy donors, Susac syndrome patients and multiple sclerosis patients were profiled by high-throughput TCR beta sequencing. The multiple sclerosis controls were treatment-naive patients whose relapsing-remitting disease, either stable or active, fulfilled the revised McDonald criteria. Bulk CD8+ and CD4+ T cells were purified by magnetic negative isolation, whereas CD8+ TEMRA cells were enriched by FACS. Blood was drawn into EDTA tubes, processed within 24 hours, and PBMCs were isolated by density gradient centrifugation. PBMCs intended for TCR sequencing were frozen in liquid nitrogen and were later thawed in a 37 degrees C water bath. The sorted or isolated CD4+, CD8+ and CD8+ TEMRA cells had a purity of 90% or higher. Comments on this clonotype: Its specific antigen is unknown. No base quality information exists; no much larger clone differs at one position.

This chain joins TRBV11-2 to TRBJ2-1, with 12 bases aligning to TRBD2. The material sequenced was CD4+ T cells from PBMCs. This TCR was sampled from a human donor with multiple sclerosis. The CDR3 region has the sequence CASSLWETSGSGGNEQFF. The sequenced DNA: TGTGCCAGCAGCTTATGGGAGACTAGCGGGAGTGGAGGGAATGAGCAGTTCTTC.